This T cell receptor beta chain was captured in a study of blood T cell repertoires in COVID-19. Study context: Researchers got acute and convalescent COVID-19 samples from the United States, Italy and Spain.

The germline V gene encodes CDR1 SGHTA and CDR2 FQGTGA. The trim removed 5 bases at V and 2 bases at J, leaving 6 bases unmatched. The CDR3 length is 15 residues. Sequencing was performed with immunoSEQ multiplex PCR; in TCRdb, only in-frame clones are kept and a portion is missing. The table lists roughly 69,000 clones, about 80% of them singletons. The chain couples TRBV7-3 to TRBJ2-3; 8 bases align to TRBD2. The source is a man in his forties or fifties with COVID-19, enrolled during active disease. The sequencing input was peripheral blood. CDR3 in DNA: TGTGCCAGCAGCCAAACGGGGGGGTACACAGATACGCAGTATTTT. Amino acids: CASSQTGGYTDTQYF. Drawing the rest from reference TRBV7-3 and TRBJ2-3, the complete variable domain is GAGVSQTPSNKVTEKGKYVELRCDPISGHTALYWYRQSLGQGPEFLIYFQGTGAADDSGLPNDRFFAVRPEGSVSTLKIQRTERGDSAVYLCASSQTGGYTDTQYFGPGTRLTVL.